Presented here are 25 T cell receptor beta chains from one specimen sequenced in a study of blood T cell repertoires in COVID-19. Here immunoSEQ multiplex PCR was the method, and the copy in TCRdb shows in-frame clones only, minus some. This sample has about 300,000 clones, with roughly 87% found just once. Sequenced input: PBMCs or T cells enriched from blood (not recorded which). The receptors were gathered from a woman in her thirties who had recovered from COVID-19.

The chain employs TRBV14 and TRBJ2-6; D is possibly TRBD1 (5 bases). Looked up from germline, CDR1 is SGHDN and CDR2 is FVKESK. The CDR3 is made up of 16 amino acids. V lost 2 bases and J 3 bases, leaving 11 bases between the germline ends. The chain's CDR3 is CASSQLPGIGANVLTF. Written as DNA, the CDR3 is TGTGCCAGCAGCCAACTCCCAGGGATTGGGGCCAACGTCCTGACTTTC.

This chain uses TRBV5-1 with TRBJ2-7; 13 bases map to TRBD2. The CDR3 is 15 amino acids. Germline V CDR1 and CDR2: SGHRS, YFSETQ. V was pared by 3 bases and J by 4 bases, with 4 bases of the junction left unmatched. The CDR3 sequence is CASSSGLAGTYEQYF. The CDR3 DNA reads TGCGCCAGCAGCTCGGGACTAGCGGGGACTTACGAGCAGTACTTC.

The gene calls are TRBV7-3 and TRBJ1-6; 7 positions match TRBD1. Germline lookup yields CDR1 SGHTA and CDR2 FQGTGA. This CDR3 spans 14 amino acids. The V gene end was trimmed by 5 bases and the J gene end by 7 bases; junction bases not matched to a gene: 5. The chain's CDR3 is CASSHGTENSPLHF. The CDR3, as DNA: TGTGCCAGCAGCCACGGGACAGAAAATTCACCCCTCCACTTT.

The CDR3 protein is CAISVGQGAFGYTEAFF. The CDR3 DNA reads TGTGCCATCAGTGTCGGACAGGGGGCGTTTGGGTACACTGAAGCTTTCTTT. V and J are TRBV10-3 and TRBJ1-1, with 11 bases identical to TRBD1. The CDR3 consists of 17 residues. The ends lost 4 bases at V and 3 bases at J; junction bases unmatched: 10. Germline lookup yields CDR1 ENHRY and CDR2 SYGVKD.

This clone appeared a few times. The rearrangement joins TRBV6-2 or TRBV6-3 to TRBJ1-6; D remains unclear. The CDR3 runs to 16 residues. The V end lost 2 bases, the J end lost 7 bases, and 15 bases lay between the germline ends. Per germline, CDR1 MNHEY and CDR2 SVGEGT. The CDR3 sequence: CASSYVSPMRNSPLHF. Here the CDR3 DNA reads TGTGCCAGCAGTTACGTATCCCCTATGAGGAATTCACCCCTCCACTTT.

The gene calls are TRBV6-1 and TRBJ1-2; D perhaps matches TRBD1 (5 bases). The CDR3 covers 15 residues. The germline CDR1 and CDR2 sequences are MNHNS and SASEGT. Trimming removed 1 base from V and 7 bases from J, with 16 bases in between. This CDR3 is CASSEGGRPQLGYTF. In DNA, the CDR3 is TGTGCCAGCAGTGAAGGGGGCAGACCCCAACTTGGCTACACCTTC.

The V call is TRBV7-2, the J call TRBJ1-2, with no clear D. The CDR3 consists of 13 residues. Trimming cost V 3 bases and J 0 bases, with 5 bases left between them. The germline V gene has CDR1 SGHTA and CDR2 FQGNSA. The CDR3 DNA is TGTGCCAGCAGCTTGGGAGCTAACTATGGCTACACCTTC. Amino acid sequence: CASSLGANYGYTF.

CDR3 amino acids: CASSPRGVANYGYTF. In nucleotides, the CDR3 is TGTGCCAGCAGTCCCCGGGGGGTCGCTAACTATGGCTACACCTTC. The chain uses TRBV6-5 and TRBJ1-2; tentative D call: TRBD1 (5 bases). In germline, CDR1 is MNHEY, CDR2 SVGAGI. With 5 bases removed from V and 0 bases from J, the gap between germline ends came to 13 bases. The CDR3 spans 15 residues.

The chain uses TRBV5-1 and TRBJ2-1; D unresolved. Per the germline V gene, CDR1 is SGHRS and CDR2 is YFSETQ. V was pared by 5 bases and J by 8 bases, with 11 bases between. This CDR3 is built from 12 residues. The CDR3 nucleotides read TGCGCCAGCAGTGTAATCCCCGATGAGCAGTTCTTC. Its protein product is CASSVIPDEQFF.

The chain is built from TRBV30 and TRBJ1-4; D may be TRBD1 (6 bases). The germline V and J ends were trimmed by 6 bases and 4 bases, with 9 bases remaining between them. The V gene's germline CDR1 is GTSNPN and CDR2 SVGIG (reference sequence). The CDR3 is 12 amino acids. CDR3 DNA: TGTGCCTGTGACAGGAGTAATGAAAAACTGTTTTTT. Amino acids: CACDRSNEKLFF.

V gene TRBV10-3 combines with J gene TRBJ1-3; no reliable D call. The CDR3 is 12 amino acids. V was clipped by 9 bases and J by 0 bases, with 6 bases between them. From germline, CDR1 is ENHRY and CDR2 SYGVKD. The CDR3 protein is CAMRVSGNTIYF. The CDR3 nucleotides read TGTGCCATGAGGGTCTCTGGAAACACCATATATTTT.

The CDR3 DNA sequence: TGTGCCAGCAGTGAATGGTCCTCAGATCAGCCCCAGCATTTT. Amino acid sequence: CASSEWSSDQPQHF. This chain connects TRBV2 to TRBJ1-5; D remains ambiguous. The CDR3 length is 14 residues. CDR1 is SNHLY and CDR2 is FYNNEI in the germline V gene. V lost 2 bases, J lost 5 bases, and 10 bases lay in between.

The chain joins TRBV6-5 to TRBJ1-3, with 11 nucleotides matching TRBD1. CDR3 size: 15 residues. CDR1 MNHEY and CDR2 SVGAGI come from the germline V gene. V trimming: 4 bases; J trimming: 2 bases; junction bases outside the gene matches: 1. The CDR3 DNA follows: TGTGCCAGCAGTTGGGGACAGGGGGCTGGAAACACCATATATTTT. Its protein product is CASSWGQGAGNTIYF.

The chain recombines TRBV6-6 with TRBJ1-1; 7 nucleotides align to TRBD1. CDR1 is MNHNY and CDR2 is SVGAGI in the germline V gene (reference sequence). The CDR3 has 12 amino acids. With V trimmed by 6 bases and J by 5 bases, 3 bases remained unmatched. The CDR3 loop is CASSQTGTEAFF. The CDR3 DNA is TGTGCCAGCAGCCAGACAGGGACTGAAGCTTTCTTT.

The chain couples TRBV19 to TRBJ2-1, with D maybe TRBD2 (5 bases). The CDR3 loop spans 14 amino acids. Germline loops: CDR1 LNHDA, CDR2 SQIVND (reference sequence). V lost 1 base and J lost 10, with 14 bases in between. CDR3 in DNA: TGTGCCAGTAGTATAGGGAACACGCGCGGGGAGCAGTTCTTC. It codes for CASSIGNTRGEQFF.

The CDR3 DNA reads as TGTGCCAGCAGCTTAGCAGGGTATGGCACCGGGGAGCTGTTTTTT. Protein sequence: CASSLAGYGTGELFF. The chain links TRBV7-3 to TRBJ2-2, with D possibly TRBD1 on 5 matching bases. CDR3 length: 15 amino acids. CDR1 SGHTA and CDR2 FQGTGA come from the germline V gene. V was pared by 2 bases and J by 4 bases, with 11 bases between.

The V and J genes are TRBV3-1 (or the pseudogene TRBV3-2) and TRBJ2-1, with 7 bases matching TRBD2. The CDR3 is 15 amino acids. V lost 4 bases and J lost 0; bases outside the gene matches: 3. CDR1 and CDR2 from the germline V gene are LGHDT and YNNKEL (reference sequence). The CDR3 sequence: CASSPRTSSYNEQFF. Here the CDR3 DNA reads TGTGCCAGCAGCCCCCGGACTAGCTCCTACAATGAGCAGTTCTTC.

The V call is TRBV2, the J call TRBJ1-2; 7 nucleotides match TRBD1. Germline CDR1 is SNHLY and CDR2 is FYNNEI. The trim removed 10 bases at V and 6 bases at J, leaving 8 bases unmatched. CDR3 size: 12 residues. The CDR3 bases are TGTGCCACCCAGGGGGAGGTCCATGGCTACACCTTC. Its protein product is CATQGEVHGYTF.

This chain uses TRBV6-5 with TRBJ1-1, with TRBD1 matching 7 bases. Unmatched junction bases numbered 9, after V lost 6 bases and J lost 11 bases. The CDR3 spans 12 residues. CDR1 and CDR2 (germline): MNHEY, SVGAGI. The CDR3 DNA reads as TGTGCCAGCAGCTACAACAGGGGTCCCGCTTTCTTT. Translated, it gives CASSYNRGPAFF.

This sequence joins TRBV2 and TRBJ2-7; 7 positions agree with TRBD1. In germline, CDR1 is SNHLY, CDR2 FYNNEI. CDR3 size: 17 residues. V lost 5 bases, J lost 5 bases, and 18 bases stayed unmatched. The CDR3 protein is CASSRGNRGRRNDEQYF. The CDR3 DNA reads as TGTGCCAGCAGTCGGGGAAACAGGGGAAGGCGGAATGACGAGCAGTACTTC. Based on the CDR3 plus reference TRBV2 and TRBJ2-7, the full variable domain is EPEVTQTPSHQVTQMGQEVILRCVPISNHLYFYWYRQILGQKVEFLVSFYNNEISEKSEIFDDQFSVERPDGSNFTLKIRSTKLEDSAMYFCASSRGNRGRRNDEQYFGPGTRLTVT.

This chain uses TRBV5-1 with TRBJ2-2; D ambiguous. This CDR3 region has 14 residues. Germline values: CDR1 SGHRS, CDR2 YFSETQ. Trimming shortened V by 2 bases and J by 2 bases, and 7 bases separated the two germline ends. The CDR3 is CASSFDTNTGELFF. The CDR3 region has the DNA TGCGCCAGCAGCTTCGACACCAACACCGGGGAGCTGTTTTTT.

The genes are TRBV4-2 and TRBJ1-3, with D uncertain. The germline V gene has CDR1 LGHNA and CDR2 YNFKEQ. Trimming cost V 0 bases and J 4 bases, with 13 bases left between them. The CDR3 loop spans 16 amino acids. In DNA form, the CDR3 reads TGTGCCAGCAGCCAAGAAGGATGGCGGGAGGGAAACACCATATATTTT. Encoded protein: CASSQEGWREGNTIYF.

The J gene is TRBJ1-1, the V gene TRBV15; D remains unclear. Trimming left V 0 bases short and J 4 bases short, with 6 bases between. Germline values: CDR1 LNHNV, CDR2 YYDKDF (reference sequence). The CDR3 totals 13 residues. The CDR3 protein is CATSRDQLTEAFF. The CDR3 region has the DNA TGTGCCACCAGCAGAGATCAACTCACTGAAGCTTTCTTT.

The chain is built from TRBV7-2 and TRBJ1-1, with no clear D. This CDR3 is built from 15 residues. Germline CDR1 reads SGHTA; CDR2 reads FQGNSA. Between the trimmed V and J ends, which lost 2 bases and 1 base, there was a span of 11 bases. The CDR3 coding sequence is TGTGCCAGCAGCTTATTTCAGGCGGGGAACACTGAAGCTTTCTTT. Residues: CASSLFQAGNTEAFF. Looking up the rest from reference TRBV7-2 and TRBJ1-1 gives the full variable domain: GAGVSQSPSNKVTEKGKDVELRCDPISGHTALYWYRQSLGQGLEFLIYFQGNSAPDKSGLPSDRFSAERTGGSVSTLTIQRTQQEDSAVYLCASSLFQAGNTEAFFGQGTRLTVV.

The gene calls are TRBV29-1 and TRBJ1-1; 7 nucleotides agree with TRBD1. After removal of 6 bases from V and 5 bases from J, the junction contained 12 bases not matched to a gene. The length of the CDR3 is 14 residues. Germline CDR1 is SQVTM and CDR2 is ANQGSEA. CDR3 loop: CSVAKQGMETEAFF. In DNA form, the CDR3 reads TGCAGCGTGGCGAAACAGGGGATGGAGACTGAAGCTTTCTTT.